This T cell receptor (beta chain) derives from a study of low-dose radiotherapy and immunotherapy resistance in tumors. Study background: Every two weeks, cyclophosphamide 200 mg/m2 was infused one day before radiation plus immunotherapy.

First-strand cDNA relied on TRAV- and TRBV-specific primers spanning alpha and beta chains. An approximately 19-cycle PCR with a constant-region primer and V-primer adapter amplified TCRs. One entry per CDR3 protein results from TCRdb running MiXCR on the reads. This table holds 15,000 to 20,000 distinct CDR3 sequences, under 80% found once. The donors' regimen was nivolumab, ipilimumab, aspirin, low-dose cyclophosphamide and low-dose radiotherapy. V lost 7 bases and J lost 2; bases outside the gene matches: 4. The germline V gene has CDR1 MDHEN and CDR2 SYDVKM. The CDR3 totals 14 residues. This receptor was identified in a human donor with advanced metastatic prostate, ovarian, gallbladder or colorectal cancer (not recorded which). This table probably holds off-target reads from a library built for another chain. V and J are TRBV28 and TRBJ1-3; TRBD1 agrees at 8 bases. Written as DNA, the CDR3 is TGTGCCAGCAACACAGGGGGAGCTGGAAACACCATATATTTT. Translation gives CASNTGGAGNTIYF. The entire variable domain, with the rest obtained from reference TRBV28 and TRBJ1-3, is as follows: DVKVTQSSRYLVKRTGEKVFLECVQDMDHENMFWYRQDPGLGLRLIYFSYDVKMKEKGDIPEGYSVSREKKERFSLILESASTNQTSMYLCASNTGGAGNTIYFGEGSWLTVV.